This section outlines one T cell receptor beta chain sequence together with its context. This sample was included in a study of T cell changes during pregnancy in multiple sclerosis. The assay was immunoSEQ multiplex PCR, and TCRdb's table has in-frame clones only and misses some. The sample holds nearly 80,000 clones, more than 80% seen once. After removal of 4 bases from V and 2 bases from J, the junction contained 3 bases not matched to a gene. The V gene's germline CDR1 is SGHRS and CDR2 YFSETQ. The CDR3 is made up of 15 amino acids. V usage is TRBV5-1 and J usage is TRBJ2-1, with 10 bases that match TRBD1. This sequence originates from a female donor with multiple sclerosis, enrolled in a pregnancy study. The specimen comprised CD4+ T cells from peripheral blood mononuclear cells, sampled before pregnancy. For the CDR3, the DNA is TGCGCCAGCAGCCGAGGACAGGGGGCCTACAATGAGCAGTTCTTC. Its translation: CASSRGQGAYNEQFF.